These 15 T cell receptor beta chains were all obtained from the same sample, sequenced in a study of T-cell memory formation after mild COVID-19. TCRdb recomputed calls from the 5' RACE reads with MiXCR, one row per CDR3 protein. The sample holds more than 400,000 distinct CDR3 sequences, around a sixth seen once. The specimen sequenced was PBMCs or a T cell subset sorted from them (not recorded which). Source of these receptors: an adult woman who had mild COVID-19 (a few samples of this study predate the infection). Cell type and time point are not known.

This clonotype has a handful of counts. V gene TRBV18 combines with J gene TRBJ2-5; TRBD2 aligns across 9 bases. Germline CDR1 KGHSH, CDR2 LQKENI. CDR3 length equals 14 residues. J was trimmed by 5 bases and V by 3 bases; bases with no gene match: 4. DNA for the CDR3: TGTGCCAGCTCACCCGGGACTAGCCGTGAGACCCAGTACTTC. Protein: CASSPGTSRETQYF.

The chain links TRBV9 to TRBJ2-3, with 11 bases aligning to TRBD1. V lost 0 bases, J lost 0 bases, and 6 bases stayed unmatched. There are 18 residues in the CDR3. The germline V gene encodes CDR1 SGDLS and CDR2 YYNGEE. The CDR3 DNA reads TGTGCCAGCAGCGTAGGTCGGTGGGACAGGGGGAGCACAGATACGCAGTATTTT. It specifies CASSVGRWDRGSTDTQYF. The whole variable domain, filled in from reference TRBV9 and TRBJ2-3, reads DSGVTQTPKHLITATGQRVTLRCSPRSGDLSVYWYQQSLDQGLQFLIQYYNGEERAKGNILERFSAQQFPDLHSELNLSSLELGDSALYFCASSVGRWDRGSTDTQYFGPGTRLTVL.

This sequence joins TRBV28 and TRBJ1-1, with D maybe TRBD1 (5 bases). V was trimmed by 10 bases and J by 12 bases, leaving 21 bases between them. Germline loops: CDR1 MDHEN, CDR2 SYDVKM. This CDR3 has 12 residues. In DNA form, the CDR3 reads TGTGCCATCTCACCCCGGGACGCCAGGTCTTTCTTT. This encodes CAISPRDARSFF. The complete variable domain, with remaining parts taken from reference TRBV28 and TRBJ1-1, reads DVKVTQSSRYLVKRTGEKVFLECVQDMDHENMFWYRQDPGLGLRLIYFSYDVKMKEKGDIPEGYSVSREKKERFSLILESASTNQTSMYLCAISPRDARSFFGQGTRLTVV.

The CDR3 protein is CASVSGGIREQFF. In nucleotides, the CDR3 is TGTGCCAGTGTCAGCGGGGGCATCCGCGAGCAGTTCTTC. The genes are TRBV12-3 or TRBV12-4 and TRBJ2-1; 8 bases match TRBD2. Trimming removed 9 bases from V and 10 bases from J; junction bases left unmatched: 11. The CDR3 covers 13 residues.

The chain recombines TRBV7-9 with TRBJ2-2; 8 positions agree with TRBD1. After removal of 4 bases from V and 4 bases from J, the junction contained 8 bases not matched to a gene. The germline V gene has CDR1 SEHNR and CDR2 FQNEAQ (reference sequence). CDR3 length: 16 amino acids. In nucleotides, the CDR3 is TGTGCCAGCAGCTATGGACAGGGATTTTTCACCGGGGAGCTGTTTTTT. This codes for CASSYGQGFFTGELFF.

V is TRBV27 and J is TRBJ2-7; 7 bases match TRBD1. Trimming at V came to 7 bases and at J to 2 bases, leaving 8 bases not matched to a gene. This CDR3 has 14 amino acids. The germline CDR1 and CDR2 sequences are MNHEY and SMNVEV (reference sequence). The CDR3 nucleotides read TGTGCCAGCACCCCCGGGGACAGCACCTACGAGCAGTACTTC. Protein: CASTPGDSTYEQYF.

This clonotype has a handful of counts. This chain joins TRBV6-6 and TRBJ2-5; D possibly corresponds to TRBD2 (6 bases). Deletions cut 10 bases from V and 1 base from J, with 13 bases between. The CDR3 contains 13 residues. Germline V lookup: CDR1 MNHNY, CDR2 SVGAGI (reference sequence). The CDR3 is CAIGGQFQETQYF. The CDR3 DNA is TGTGCCATCGGAGGGCAGTTCCAAGAGACCCAGTACTTC.

The V gene is TRBV18, the J gene TRBJ1-2; possibly TRBD1 for D (5 bases). The V gene lost 3 bases and the J gene lost 0 bases, with 11 bases spanning the gap. The CDR3 is made up of 15 amino acids. CDR1 KGHSH and CDR2 LQKENI come from the germline V gene. The CDR3 reads CASSPLTVPNYGYTF. CDR3 coding DNA: TGTGCCAGCTCACCCCTGACAGTTCCTAACTATGGCTACACCTTC.

This clonotype was observed a few times. The chain links TRBV19 to TRBJ2-5; D may match TRBD1 or TRBD2 (5 bases each). Germline V gene lookup returns CDR1 LNHDA and CDR2 SQIVND (reference sequence). This CDR3 spans 15 amino acids. Trimming removed 8 bases at V and 4 bases at J, with 20 bases between. The CDR3 loop is CASSPGDRVRETQYF. CDR3 nucleotide sequence: TGTGCCAGTTCCCCCGGGGACCGGGTTAGAGAGACCCAGTACTTC.

The chain links TRBV24-1 to TRBJ2-7; D unresolved. The CDR3 is 15 amino acids. Germline CDR1 KGHDR, CDR2 SFDVKD. Trimming left V 3 bases short and J 0 bases short, with 11 bases between. The CDR3 DNA reads as TGTGCCACCAGTGATCCCGGAACCTCCTCCTACGAGCAGTACTTC. It encodes CATSDPGTSSYEQYF.

This clonotype was seen more than once but under ten times. This chain uses TRBV7-2 with TRBJ1-1, with 9 bases matching TRBD1. CDR1 SGHTA and CDR2 FQGNSA come from the germline V gene. The CDR3 has 15 residues. With V trimmed by 1 base and J by 6 bases, 6 bases remained unmatched. CDR3 bases: TGTGCCAGCAGCTTAGACAGGGGGCGCATCGCTGAAGCTTTCTTT. Amino acid sequence: CASSLDRGRIAEAFF.

This clonotype was detected a few times. This sequence joins TRBV21-1 and TRBJ2-4; the D segment call TRBD2 is taken from the table without a DNA check. TRBV21-1 is deemed a pseudogene. The CDR3 length is 22 residues. The CDR3 spells CASSNWWRLAGGHPLAKNIQYF. CDR3 DNA: TGTGCCAGCAGCAACTGGTGGCGCCTAGCGGGGGGCCACCCCTTGGCCAAAAACATTCAGTACTTC.

This clonotype appeared a single time. The genes are TRBV3-1 and TRBJ2-5, with 8 bases fitting TRBD2. Germline CDR1 is LGHDT and CDR2 is YNNKEL (reference sequence). V trimming: 1 base; J trimming: 3 bases; junction bases outside the gene matches: 4. The CDR3 loop spans 15 amino acids. The CDR3 spells CASSQGGGREETQYF. CDR3 bases: TGTGCCAGCAGCCAAGGCGGGGGGAGGGAAGAGACCCAGTACTTC.

This clonotype came up a few times. In DNA, the CDR3 is TGTGCCAGTAGTTCCGAAGACACGATGAACACTGAAGCTTTCTTT. Protein product: CASSSEDTMNTEAFF. The chain recombines TRBV19 with TRBJ1-1; D not certain. The CDR3 sequence is 15 residues long. The V and J ends lost 5 bases and 0 bases respectively, with 13 bases between them. The germline gives CDR1 LNHDA, CDR2 SQIVND (reference sequence).

The chain employs TRBV7-9 and TRBJ1-2; a possible D gene is TRBD1 (6 bases). The germline CDR1 and CDR2 sequences are SEHNR and FQNEAQ (reference sequence). The V gene lost 5 bases and the J gene lost 6 bases, with 19 bases spanning the gap. This CDR3 has 15 amino acids. The DNA of the CDR3 is TGTGCCAGCAGCGTCTTGGGGGGCGAATCGCATGGCTACACCTTC. Protein sequence: CASSVLGGESHGYTF.